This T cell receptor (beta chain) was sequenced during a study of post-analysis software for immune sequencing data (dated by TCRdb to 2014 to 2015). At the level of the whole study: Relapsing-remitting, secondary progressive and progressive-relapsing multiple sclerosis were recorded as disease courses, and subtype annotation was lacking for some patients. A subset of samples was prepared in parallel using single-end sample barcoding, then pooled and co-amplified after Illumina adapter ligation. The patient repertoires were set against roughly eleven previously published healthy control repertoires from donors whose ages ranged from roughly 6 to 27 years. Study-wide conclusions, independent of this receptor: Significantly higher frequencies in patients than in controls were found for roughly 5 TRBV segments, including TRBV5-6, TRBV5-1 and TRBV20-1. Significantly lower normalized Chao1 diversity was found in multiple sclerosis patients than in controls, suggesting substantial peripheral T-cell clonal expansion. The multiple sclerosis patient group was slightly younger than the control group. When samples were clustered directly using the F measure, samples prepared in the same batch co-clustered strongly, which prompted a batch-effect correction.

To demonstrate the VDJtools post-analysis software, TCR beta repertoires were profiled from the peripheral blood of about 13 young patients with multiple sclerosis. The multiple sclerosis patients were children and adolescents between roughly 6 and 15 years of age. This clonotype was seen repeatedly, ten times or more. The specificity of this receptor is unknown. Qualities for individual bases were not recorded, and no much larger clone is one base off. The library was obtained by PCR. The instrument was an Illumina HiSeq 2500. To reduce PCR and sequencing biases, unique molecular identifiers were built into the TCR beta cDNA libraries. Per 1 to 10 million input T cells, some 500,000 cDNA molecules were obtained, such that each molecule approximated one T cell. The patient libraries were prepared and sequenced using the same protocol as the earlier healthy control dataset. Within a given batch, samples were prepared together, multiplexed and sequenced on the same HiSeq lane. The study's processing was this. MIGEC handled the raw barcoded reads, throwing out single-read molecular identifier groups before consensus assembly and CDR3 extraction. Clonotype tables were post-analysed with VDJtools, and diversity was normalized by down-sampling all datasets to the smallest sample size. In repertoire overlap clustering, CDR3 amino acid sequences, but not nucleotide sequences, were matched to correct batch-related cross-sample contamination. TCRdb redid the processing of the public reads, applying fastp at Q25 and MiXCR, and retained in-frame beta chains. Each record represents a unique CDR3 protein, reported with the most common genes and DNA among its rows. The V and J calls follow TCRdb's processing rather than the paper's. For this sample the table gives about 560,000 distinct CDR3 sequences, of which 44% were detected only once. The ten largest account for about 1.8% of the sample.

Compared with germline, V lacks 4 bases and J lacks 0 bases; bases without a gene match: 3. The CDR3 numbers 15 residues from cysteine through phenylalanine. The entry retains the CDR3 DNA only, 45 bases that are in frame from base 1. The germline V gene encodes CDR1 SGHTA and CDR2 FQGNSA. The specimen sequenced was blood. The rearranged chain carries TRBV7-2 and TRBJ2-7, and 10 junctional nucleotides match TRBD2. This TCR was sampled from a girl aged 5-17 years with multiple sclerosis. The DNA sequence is TGTGCCAGCAGCTCTAGCGGGGGCCTCTCCTACGAGCAGTACTTC. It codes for CASSSSGGLSYEQYF.